This T cell receptor (beta chain) is drawn from a study of cytomegalovirus exposure and HLA in healthy donors. The CDR3 loop spans 14 amino acids. J gave up 3 bases and V 2 bases, and 4 bases lay outside the gene matches. Germline V gene data show CDR1 as SGHAT and CDR2 as FQNNGV. This clone has just a few counts. Vbeta (60) and Jbeta (13) primers were used in the PCR. Assay used: immunoSEQ multiplex PCR; TCRdb lists only in-frame clones, some missing. This table holds roughly 200,000 clones, roughly 80% found once. The specimen was PBMCs. V and J are TRBV11-2 and TRBJ2-7; TRBD2 matches 7 bases. This TCR was recovered from a female donor in good health and CMV-seronegative. The CDR3 nucleotides are TGTGCCAGCAGCTTACACCGGGGGGTCTACGAGCAGTACTTC. It yields the protein CASSLHRGVYEQYF.